This is a list of T cell receptor beta chains from one sample in a study of CD8+ T cells in alopecia areata. Repertoires were generated with immunoSEQ multiplex PCR, while TCRdb's copy carries only in-frame clones and drops some. The table shows some 80,000 clones, with around 65% occurring only once. Material: CD8+ T cells sorted from blood, obtained at week 24, from a patient treated with tofacitinib. The receptors come from a human donor with alopecia areata. The CDR3 runs from the conserved cysteine through the conserved F or W. D genes are given only for firm matches. Clone size is stated in some rows and not others, as once, few, many or a class when expanded.

TRBV27	TRBJ2-2	-	-	TGTGCCAGCAGTTTATTGGGGGCCGGGGAGCTGTTTTTT	CASSLLGAGELFF
TRBV10-3	TRBJ2-1	-	many	TGTGCCATCAGCACTAATCAAGCGATCTATGAGCAGTTCTTC	CAISTNQAIYEQFF
TRBV10-3	TRBJ2-3	TRBD2	-	TGTGCCATCTCCACAGGGAGGAGACTAGCGGGGGATAGCACAGATACGCAGTATTTT	CAISTGRRLAGDSTDTQYF
TRBV6-5	TRBJ1-2	-	-	TGTGCCAGCATAAAGGATGGGGGCTACACCTTC	CASIKDGGYTF
TRBV7-9	TRBJ2-2	TRBD2	few	TGTGCCAGCAGGGGGGACTACGACACCGGGGAGCTGTTTTTT	CASRGDYDTGELFF
TRBV5-6	TRBJ1-3	-	once	TGTGCCAGCAGCTTGGCGGGCGCGGGAAACACCATATATTTT	CASSLAGAGNTIYF
TRBV7-3	TRBJ2-3	TRBD2	-	TGTGCCAGCAGCTTAATAGGAGTAGCGGGGGTGGGAAATACGCAGTATTTT	CASSLIGVAGVGNTQYF
TRBV7-9	TRBJ2-1	TRBD1	few	TGTGCCAGCAGCTTCGAGGACAGGGTAGATGAGCAGTTCTTC	CASSFEDRVDEQFF
TRBV15	TRBJ2-1	TRBD2	-	TGTGCCACCAGCAAAGGGACTAGCGGGGGCTCCTACAATGAGCAGTTCTTC	CATSKGTSGGSYNEQFF
TRBV13	TRBJ2-1	-	-	TGTGCCAGCAGCTCCCGGCTCGGGTCCGGGCCCAATGAGCAGTTCTTC	CASSSRLGSGPNEQFF
TRBV7-8	TRBJ2-7	TRBD1	-	TGTGCCAGCAGCGTGGGGACAGGGGCTTACGAGCAGTACTTC	CASSVGTGAYEQYF
TRBV2	TRBJ1-6	-	-	TGTGCCAGCAGTGACGCGGAGCAGGGTATTGGGAATTCACCCCTCCACTTT	CASSDAEQGIGNSPLHF
TRBV5-1	TRBJ2-6	-	-	TGCGCCAGCAGCCCCCTAACGCTGGGGGCGCAGACTGGGGCCAACGTCCTGACTTTC	CASSPLTLGAQTGANVLTF
TRBV29-1	TRBJ2-7	-	-	TGCAGCGTTGAAATGACGGGATACGAGCAGTACTTC	CSVEMTGYEQYF
TRBV30	TRBJ2-7	-	-	TGTGCCTGGAGTGTACTTGGGGGCGAGCAGTACTTC	CAWSVLGGEQYF
TRBV6-5	TRBJ2-5	-	-	TGTGCCAGCTGGTCAGGGACCCAGTACTTC	CASWSGTQYF
TRBV29-1	TRBJ2-7	TRBD1	once	TGCAGCGTCGATGAGGCCGGAACAGGGGGGTACGAGCAGTACTTC	CSVDEAGTGGYEQYF
TRBV4-1	TRBJ1-2	-	-	TGCGCCAGCAGCCAAGACGACCGCGCCCCCTATGGCTACACCTTC	CASSQDDRAPYGYTF
TRBV30	TRBJ2-6	-	-	TGTGCCTGGATACAGACAATGCGAGGGGCCAACGTCCTGACTTTC	CAWIQTMRGANVLTF
TRBV14	TRBJ2-3	-	-	TGTGCCAGCAGCCAAGAGTTGGGCTACACAGATACGCAGTATTTT	CASSQELGYTDTQYF
TRBV29-1	TRBJ2-7	TRBD2	-	TGCAGCGCCATGACTAGCGGGAGAGTCGGCTACGAGCAGTACTTC	CSAMTSGRVGYEQYF
TRBV7-2	TRBJ2-3	TRBD2	once	TGTGCCAGCAGCGGTAGGGAGAGTCAGCGGGGTATTTCAGATACGCAGTATTTT	CASSGRESQRGISDTQYF
TRBV6-1	TRBJ2-7	-	-	TGTGCCAGCAGTTCGCCCCGGGACGCCCCCTACGAGCAGTACTTC	CASSSPRDAPYEQYF
TRBV11-2	TRBJ1-2	-	-	TGTGCCAGCAGCCATTGGACCGGCGGCTACACCTTC	CASSHWTGGYTF
TRBV5-1	TRBJ1-1	-	-	TGCGCCAGCAGCCCCGATCCTAATGATGAAGCTTTCTTT	CASSPDPNDEAFF
TRBV29-1	TRBJ2-5	-	-	TGCAGCGTTGAAGAGGGGGGAGAGACCCAGTACTTC	CSVEEGGETQYF
TRBV5-4	TRBJ2-4	-	-	TGTGCCAGCAGCTTAATGCCAGGGGCCAAAAACATTCAGTACTTC	CASSLMPGAKNIQYF
TRBV4-3	TRBJ2-3	-	few	TGCGCCAGCAGCCAGACCCCTAGCACAGATACGCAGTATTTT	CASSQTPSTDTQYF
TRBV4-3	TRBJ2-5	-	-	TGCGCCAGCAGCCAGTTCCACAGGAGTCCAGAGACCCAGTACTTC	CASSQFHRSPETQYF
TRBV1	TRBJ2-1	-	-	TGCACCAGGGGGACAGAACACAATGAGCAGTTCTTC	CTRGTEHNEQFF
TRBV23-1	TRBJ1-5	TRBD1	-	TGCGCCAGCAGTCAAGGGACAGGGGTTGCCCCTCAGCCCCAGCATTTT	CASSQGTGVAPQPQHF
TRBV10-3	TRBJ1-5	TRBD1	few	TGTGCCATCAGTAGGGACAGGGTGGAGCCCCAGCATTTT	CAISRDRVEPQHF
TRBV5-1	TRBJ2-2	-	-	TGCGCCAGCAGCGCCGGGACCGGCAGGATGAGCACCGGGGAGCTGTTTTTT	CASSAGTGRMSTGELFF
TRBV5-6	TRBJ2-3	TRBD2	-	TGTGCCAGCAGCTTGGAGCTAGCGGGGACCACAGATACGCAGTATTTT	CASSLELAGTTDTQYF
TRBV23-1	TRBJ2-7	-	-	TGCGCCAGCAGTCAATCGCGGGGTCCGTCCTACGAGCAGTACTTC	CASSQSRGPSYEQYF
TRBV7-6	TRBJ2-7	TRBD2	-	TGTGCCAGCAGCCCATTAGCGGGGCAGGACGAGCAGTACTTC	CASSPLAGQDEQYF
TRBV7-9	TRBJ2-1	-	few	TGTGCCAGCAGCTTCGCCCGGGAGCAGTTCTTC	CASSFAREQFF
TRBV28	TRBJ2-1	TRBD2	medium-sized	TGTGCCAGCAGCCTACTAGCGGGATTCTACAATGAGCAGTTCTTC	CASSLLAGFYNEQFF
TRBV7-6	TRBJ2-7	-	few	TGTGCCAGCAGCTTGCACTCCTCCTACGAGCAGTACTTC	CASSLHSSYEQYF
TRBV6-6	TRBJ1-2	TRBD1	-	TGTGCCAGCACCAACAGGGCAGGGGGCGACTATGGCTACACCTTC	CASTNRAGGDYGYTF
TRBV7-6	TRBJ2-2	TRBD1	-	TGTGCCAGCAGCCCCACGACAGGGTTTAACACCGGGGAGCTGTTTTTT	CASSPTTGFNTGELFF